This T cell receptor (beta chain) emerged from a study of blood T cell repertoires in COVID-19. Study context: Both acute and convalescent COVID-19 samples were obtained from the United States, Italy and Spain. PBMCs, B-cell-depleted T cells, or T cells were the source of the cDNA or gDNA that made up the material.

Original processing methods: Reference gene primer amplification gave estimated nucleated cell counts. Produced via immunoSEQ multiplex PCR; TCRdb's table is partial and in-frame only. V and J calls plus clone size are reproduced from that table; the DNA served to infer D and trimming. The table records roughly 200,000 clones, over 80% of them present only once. Deletions cut 1 base from V and 9 bases from J, with 11 bases between. The CDR3 has 13 amino acids. CDR1 is SGDLS, CDR2 YYNGEE, per germline. V usage is TRBV9 and J usage is TRBJ1-5; maybe TRBD1 (5 bases). The sample was peripheral blood. The sequence derives from a woman between 35 and 50 years old with COVID-19, enrolled during active disease. CDR3 sequence reads: CASSVRGGGPQHF. CDR3 sequence (DNA): TGTGCCAGCAGCGTAAGGGGCGGCGGGCCCCAGCATTTT.